Listed here are 11 T cell receptor beta chains from one sample, sequenced in a study of T cell responses to AZD1222 COVID-19 vaccine. Clones were sequenced by immunoSEQ multiplex PCR, and TCRdb holds only the in-frame ones, with some missing. The sample lists roughly 110,000 clones, under 95% occurring once. Here the sequenced sample was peripheral blood, taken on day 0 of AZD1222 vaccination. All receptors derive from an adult in good health.

The chain joins TRBV3-1 (or the pseudogene TRBV3-2) to TRBJ2-1; 12 bases map to TRBD2. This CDR3 spans 15 amino acids. Germline assignment: CDR1 LGHDT and CDR2 YNNKEL (reference sequence). V dropped 3 bases and J dropped 10; count of bases not matched to a gene: 7. The CDR3 sequence is CASSQLVGTSGEQFF. The CDR3 nucleotides are TGTGCCAGCAGCCAGTTGGTGGGGACTAGCGGGGAGCAGTTCTTC.

V usage is TRBV19 and J usage is TRBJ2-5; D gene ambiguous. The V gene lost 3 bases and the J gene lost 3 bases, with 11 bases spanning the gap. The CDR3 is made up of 14 amino acids. Per the germline V gene, CDR1 is LNHDA and CDR2 is SQIVND (reference sequence). CDR3: CASSIKGLKETQYF. The CDR3 bases are TGTGCCAGTAGTATTAAAGGCTTAAAAGAGACCCAGTACTTC.

This chain uses TRBV27 with TRBJ2-7; D not certain. Trimming stripped 6 bases from V and 0 bases from J, with 12 bases between. Per the germline V gene, CDR1 is MNHEY and CDR2 is SMNVEV (reference sequence). The CDR3 runs to 14 residues. The CDR3 nucleotides read TGTGCCAGCAGCCCCGACGGACCCTCCTACGAGCAGTACTTC. This codes for CASSPDGPSYEQYF.

The chain combines TRBV2 with TRBJ2-3; D remains unclear. The CDR3 extends over 14 amino acids. Trimming removed 1 base at V and 1 base at J, with 6 bases between. Germline loops: CDR1 SNHLY, CDR2 FYNNEI. CDR3 bases: TGTGCCAGCAGTGAAGGGTTTCGCACAGATACGCAGTATTTT. Translation: CASSEGFRTDTQYF.

The rearrangement joins TRBV7-8 to TRBJ1-3; no clear D. Between the trimmed V and J ends, which lost 1 base and 1 base, there was a span of 8 bases. The CDR3 is 15 residues long. Germline V gene lookup returns CDR1 SGHVS and CDR2 FQNEAQ. This chain's CDR3 is CASSLEGQSGNTIYF. The CDR3 nucleotides are TGTGCCAGCAGCTTAGAGGGCCAGTCTGGAAACACCATATATTTT.

This chain links TRBV7-2 with TRBJ2-3, with 9 positions matching TRBD2. There are 19 residues in the CDR3. Germline V lookup: CDR1 SGHTA, CDR2 FQGNSA. With 1 base clipped from V and 4 bases from J, the junction kept 15 bases outside the gene matches. In nucleotides, the CDR3 is TGTGCCAGCAGCTTAGGTGTCGCGCGGGGGGGTCGCGGGGCAGATACGCAGTATTTT. Encoded protein: CASSLGVARGGRGADTQYF.

This clone was observed once. This chain links TRBV4-3 with TRBJ1-1; D gene uncertain. The CDR3 sequence is 13 residues long. V shed 2 bases and J shed 4 bases, with 8 bases lying between them. Germline CDR1 and CDR2: LGHNA and YSLEER. The CDR3 spells CASSQLSTTEAFF. The DNA for the CDR3 is TGCGCCAGCAGCCAACTATCCACCACTGAAGCTTTCTTT.

The V and J genes are TRBV18 and TRBJ1-5; D perhaps matches TRBD1 (5 bases). Germline lookup yields CDR1 KGHSH and CDR2 LQKENI. The CDR3 contains 16 residues. The germline V and J ends were trimmed by 3 bases and 1 base, with 13 bases remaining between them. The CDR3 loop reads CASSPSGGKSNQPQHF. The DNA for the CDR3 is TGTGCCAGCTCACCGTCCGGGGGAAAGAGCAATCAGCCCCAGCATTTT.

CDR3 in DNA: TGTGCCAGCAGGGCCTCTGGAAACACCATATATTTT. Translation gives CASRASGNTIYF. The rearrangement links TRBV6-5 to TRBJ1-3; D is ambiguous. V lost 6 bases and J 0 bases, leaving 3 bases between the germline ends. The CDR3 runs 12 residues. From germline, CDR1 is MNHEY and CDR2 SVGAGI.

The chain combines TRBV7-8 with TRBJ2-2; unclear D gene. The CDR3 has 13 amino acids. CDR1 is SGHVS and CDR2 is FQNEAQ in the germline V gene. The V end was cut by 5 bases, the J end by 1 base, with 5 bases between. DNA of the CDR3: TGTGCCAGCAGCCCCCTGAACACCGGGGAGCTGTTTTTT. Its translation: CASSPLNTGELFF.

The rearrangement joins TRBV7-2 to TRBJ1-1; the match to TRBD1 covers 9 bases. CDR1 and CDR2 (germline): SGHTA, FQGNSA. This CDR3 spans 14 amino acids. Trimming at V came to 3 bases and at J to 8 bases, leaving 7 bases not matched to a gene. The CDR3 DNA sequence: TGTGCCAGCAGCTTCGACAGGGGGGCGGGAGAAGCTTTCTTT. Protein sequence: CASSFDRGAGEAFF.